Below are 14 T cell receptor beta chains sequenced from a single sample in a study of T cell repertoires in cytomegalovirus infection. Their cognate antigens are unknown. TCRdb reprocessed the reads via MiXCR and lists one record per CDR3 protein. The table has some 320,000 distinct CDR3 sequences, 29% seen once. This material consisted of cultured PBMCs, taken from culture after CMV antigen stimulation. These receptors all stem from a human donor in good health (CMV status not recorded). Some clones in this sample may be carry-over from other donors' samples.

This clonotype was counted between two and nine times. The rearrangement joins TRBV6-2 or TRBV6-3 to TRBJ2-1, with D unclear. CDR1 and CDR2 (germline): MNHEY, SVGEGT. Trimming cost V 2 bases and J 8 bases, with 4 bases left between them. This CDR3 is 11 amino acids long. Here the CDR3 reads CASSYPDEQFF. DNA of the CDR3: TGTGCCAGCAGTTACCCCGATGAGCAGTTCTTC.

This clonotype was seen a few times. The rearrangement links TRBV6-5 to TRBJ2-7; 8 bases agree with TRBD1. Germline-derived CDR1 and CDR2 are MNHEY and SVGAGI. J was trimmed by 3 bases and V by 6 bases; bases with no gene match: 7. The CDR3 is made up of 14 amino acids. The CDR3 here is CASSTDRVDYEQYF. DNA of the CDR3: TGTGCCAGCAGCACGGACAGGGTCGACTACGAGCAGTACTTC.

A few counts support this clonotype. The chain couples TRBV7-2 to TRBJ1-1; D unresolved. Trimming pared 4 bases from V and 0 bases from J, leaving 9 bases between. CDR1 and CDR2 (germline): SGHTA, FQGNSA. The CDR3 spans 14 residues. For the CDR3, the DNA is TGTGCCAGCAGCTACGATAGCATGAACACTGAAGCTTTCTTT. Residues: CASSYDSMNTEAFF.

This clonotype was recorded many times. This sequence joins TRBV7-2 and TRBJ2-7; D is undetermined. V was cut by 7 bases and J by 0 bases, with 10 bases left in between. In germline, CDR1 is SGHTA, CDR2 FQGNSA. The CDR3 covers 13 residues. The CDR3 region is CASTSGASYEQYF. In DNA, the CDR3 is TGTGCCAGCACCTCCGGCGCCTCCTACGAGCAGTACTTC.

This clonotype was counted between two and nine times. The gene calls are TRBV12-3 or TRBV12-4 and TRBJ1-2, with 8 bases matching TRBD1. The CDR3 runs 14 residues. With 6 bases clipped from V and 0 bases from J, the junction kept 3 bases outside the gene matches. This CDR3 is CASRSTGANYGYTF. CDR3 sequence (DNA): TGTGCCAGCAGGTCGACAGGGGCTAACTATGGCTACACCTTC.

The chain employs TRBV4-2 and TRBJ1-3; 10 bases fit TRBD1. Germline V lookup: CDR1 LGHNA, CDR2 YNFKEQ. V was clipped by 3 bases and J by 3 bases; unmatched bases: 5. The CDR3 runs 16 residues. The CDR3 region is CASSQLGQGSGNTIYF. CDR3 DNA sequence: TGTGCCAGCAGCCAGTTGGGACAGGGGAGTGGAAACACCATATATTTT.

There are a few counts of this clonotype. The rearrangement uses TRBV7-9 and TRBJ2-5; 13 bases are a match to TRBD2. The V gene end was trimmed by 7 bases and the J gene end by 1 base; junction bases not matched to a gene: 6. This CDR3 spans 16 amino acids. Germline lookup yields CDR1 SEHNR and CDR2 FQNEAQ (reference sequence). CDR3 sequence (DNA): TGTGCCAGCACCGAAGGACTAGCGGGAGTCCAAGAGACCCAGTACTTC. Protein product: CASTEGLAGVQETQYF.

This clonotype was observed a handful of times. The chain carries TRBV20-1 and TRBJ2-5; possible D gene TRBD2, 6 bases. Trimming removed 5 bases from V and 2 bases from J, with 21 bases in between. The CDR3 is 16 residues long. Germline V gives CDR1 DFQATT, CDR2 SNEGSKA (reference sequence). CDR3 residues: CSARMGLGGWQETQYF. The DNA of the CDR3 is TGCAGTGCTCGAATGGGACTGGGTGGGTGGCAAGAGACCCAGTACTTC.

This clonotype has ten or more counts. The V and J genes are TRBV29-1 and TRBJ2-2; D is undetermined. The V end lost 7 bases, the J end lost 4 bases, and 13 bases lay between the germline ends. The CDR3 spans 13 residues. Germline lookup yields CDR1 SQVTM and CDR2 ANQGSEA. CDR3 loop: CSAAEVPTGELFF. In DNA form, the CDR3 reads TGCAGCGCCGCTGAGGTCCCCACCGGGGAGCTGTTTTTT.

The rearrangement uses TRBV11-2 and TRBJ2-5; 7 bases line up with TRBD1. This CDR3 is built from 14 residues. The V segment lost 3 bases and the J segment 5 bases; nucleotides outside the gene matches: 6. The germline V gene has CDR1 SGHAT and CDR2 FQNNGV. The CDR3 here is CASSFGQAWETQYF. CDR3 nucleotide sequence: TGTGCCAGCAGCTTCGGACAGGCTTGGGAGACCCAGTACTTC.

The CDR3 loop is CASSKTSGRNYEQYF. DNA of the CDR3: TGTGCCAGCAGCAAGACTAGCGGGAGGAACTACGAGCAGTACTTC. The chain couples TRBV28 to TRBJ2-7, with TRBD2 identical over 13 bases. CDR3 length: 15 residues. Germline V gene sequence: CDR1 MDHEN, CDR2 SYDVKM. The V segment lost 6 bases and the J segment 3 bases; nucleotides outside the gene matches: 5.

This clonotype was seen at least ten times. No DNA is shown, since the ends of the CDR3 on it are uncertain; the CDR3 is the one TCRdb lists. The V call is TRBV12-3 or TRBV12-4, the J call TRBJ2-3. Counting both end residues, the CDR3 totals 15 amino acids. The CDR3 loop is CASSSSTLGTDTQYF.

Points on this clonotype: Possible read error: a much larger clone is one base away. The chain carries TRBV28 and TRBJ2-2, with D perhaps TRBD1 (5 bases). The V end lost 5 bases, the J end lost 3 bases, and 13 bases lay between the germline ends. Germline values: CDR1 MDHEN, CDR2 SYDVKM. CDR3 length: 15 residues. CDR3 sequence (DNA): TGTGCCAGCAGTGGCCTAGGGGCCGACACCGGGGAGCTGTTTTTT. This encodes CASSGLGADTGELFF.

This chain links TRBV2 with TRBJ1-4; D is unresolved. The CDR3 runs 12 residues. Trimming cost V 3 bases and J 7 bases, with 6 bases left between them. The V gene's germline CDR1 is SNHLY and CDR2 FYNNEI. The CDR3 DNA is TGTGCCAGCAGTGAGTTGAGTGAAAAACTGTTTTTT. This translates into CASSELSEKLFF.